This is a list of T cell receptor beta chains from one sample in a study of T-cell memory formation after mild COVID-19. Using its own MiXCR run on the 5' RACE reads, TCRdb lists one record per CDR3 protein. This sample has fewer than 450,000 distinct CDR3 sequences, with around a fifth found just once. The sequenced sample was PBMCs or a T cell subset sorted from them (not recorded which). The receptors shown here come from an adult woman who had mild COVID-19 (a few samples of this study predate the infection). Cell type and time point are not known. CDR3s leave out the opening cysteine and the closing phenylalanine or tryptophan.

V gene: TRBV5-5; CDR3 protein: ASSLEPTGGYEQY
V gene: TRBV3-1; CDR3 protein: ASSPRDSPTDTQY
V gene: TRBV12-3/TRBV12-4; CDR3 protein: ASSLRDIQGGHTIY
V gene: TRBV7-2; CDR3 protein: ASSPGTPGTDTQY
V gene: TRBV18; CDR3 protein: ASSLHGGQENTEAF
V gene: TRBV15; CDR3 protein: ATSRVLAGVSNEQF
V gene: TRBV30; CDR3 protein: AWTLRGGDEQF
V gene: TRBV12-3/TRBV12-4; CDR3 protein: ASSFEGNYGYT
V gene: TRBV12-3/TRBV12-4; CDR3 protein: ASSSNRGRQT
V gene: TRBV12-3/TRBV12-4; CDR3 protein: ASSLEGGQIKAF
V gene: TRBV12-3/TRBV12-4; CDR3 protein: ASSLPGRDIQY
V gene: TRBV12-3/TRBV12-4; CDR3 protein: ASSQTLGYGYT
V gene: TRBV20-1; CDR3 protein: SANRGVTAYEQY
V gene: TRBV19; CDR3 protein: ASSMGGDYNEQF
V gene: TRBV7-9; CDR3 protein: ASSLTTDGNTIY
V gene: TRBV6-6; CDR3 protein: ASSYGLRRDSLILLNYGYT
V gene: TRBV20-1; CDR3 protein: SARDPRGGMSREQY
V gene: TRBV6-6; CDR3 protein: ANRPPTDTQY
V gene: TRBV24-1; CDR3 protein: ATRTGGGGTGELF
V gene: TRBV6-5; CDR3 protein: ASSYGRSDAAF
V gene: TRBV25-1; CDR3 protein: ASSEHEIRETQY
V gene: TRBV12-3/TRBV12-4; CDR3 protein: ASSDQGAIGKNEQF
V gene: TRBV12-3/TRBV12-4; CDR3 protein: ASSSFPTSGGVEQF
V gene: TRBV12-3/TRBV12-4; CDR3 protein: ASRSGLSGNEQF
V gene: TRBV29-1; CDR3 protein: SVEDWGKTGDPYEQY
V gene: TRBV5-5; CDR3 protein: ASSLAGVRETQY
V gene: TRBV10-3; CDR3 protein: AISDPGQPNYGYT
V gene: TRBV27; CDR3 protein: ASSLTNYNEQF
V gene: TRBV4-3; CDR3 protein: ASSQDLLTDTQY
V gene: TRBV13; CDR3 protein: ASSTDYIRTDTQY
V gene: TRBV5-5; CDR3 protein: ASSLTAAYEQY
V gene: TRBV20-1; CDR3 protein: SANPRGSTDTQY
V gene: TRBV11-2; CDR3 protein: ASSHRWKSYEQY
V gene: TRBV5-4; CDR3 protein: ASSLTGQGASEAF
V gene: TRBV12-3/TRBV12-4; CDR3 protein: ASTIETSAWGSNEQF